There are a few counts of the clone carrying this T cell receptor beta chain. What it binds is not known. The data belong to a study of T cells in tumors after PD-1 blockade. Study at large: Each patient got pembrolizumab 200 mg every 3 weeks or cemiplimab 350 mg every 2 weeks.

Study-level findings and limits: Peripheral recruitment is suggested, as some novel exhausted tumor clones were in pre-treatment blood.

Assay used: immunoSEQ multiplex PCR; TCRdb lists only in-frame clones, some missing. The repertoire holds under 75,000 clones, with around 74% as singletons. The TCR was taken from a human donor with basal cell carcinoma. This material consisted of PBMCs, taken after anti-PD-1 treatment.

The CDR3 protein is CASSLSDRVLYNEQFF. DNA for the CDR3: TGTGCCAGCAGCTTGTCGGACAGGGTCTTGTACAATGAGCAGTTCTTC. The V call is TRBV5-6, the J call TRBJ2-1; 8 bases fit TRBD1. Germline V gene lookup returns CDR1 SGHDT and CDR2 YYEEEE. V gave up 1 base and J gave up 4 bases; unmatched junction bases: 7. The CDR3 runs 16 residues.